One sample yielded the 10 T cell receptor beta chains listed below, sequenced in a study of blood T cells in healthy people across ages. A J-beta primer mix and a sample-barcoded 5' primer were used in a second PCR of about 7 to 12 cycles. TCRdb fed the 5' RACE reads into MiXCR, producing one record per CDR3 protein. The repertoire holds approximately 800,000 distinct CDR3 sequences, with about 59% as singletons. The sequenced sample consisted of blood. The receptor set was obtained from a man aged 25 to 40 in good health.

The chain's CDR3 is CASSYPGGLYEQYF. The DNA of the CDR3 is TGTGCCAGCAGTTACCCAGGGGGCTTGTACGAGCAGTACTTC. The V and J genes are TRBV6-2 or TRBV6-3 and TRBJ2-5; TRBD1 matches 8 bases. The end of the DNA is better explained by TRBJ2-7, so the J call may be wrong. CDR1 is MNHEY and CDR2 is SVGEGT in the germline V gene. The CDR3 sequence is 14 residues long.

This clonotype was recorded a few times. The rearrangement links TRBV12-3 or TRBV12-4 to TRBJ1-2; 7 nucleotides agree with TRBD1. The CDR3 consists of 16 residues. V lost 7 bases, J lost 3 bases, and 14 bases stayed unmatched. For the CDR3, the DNA is TGTGCCAGCACCCCCAGGAAGGGGGCATTAGACTATGGCTACACCTTC. Its translation: CASTPRKGALDYGYTF.

In its sample, this clonotype was seen once. This sequence joins TRBV5-1 and TRBJ1-6, with TRBD1 as a possible D gene (6 bases). This CDR3 region has 18 residues. Germline-derived CDR1 and CDR2 are SGHRS and YFSETQ. Trimming pared 1 base from V and 0 bases from J, leaving 14 bases between. CDR3 DNA sequence: TGCGCCAGCAGCTTGATGCCACAGGGTCGCTCCTATAATTCACCCCTCCACTTT. Its protein is CASSLMPQGRSYNSPLHF.

The V and J genes are TRBV28 and TRBJ1-1; D remains unclear. Trimming shortened V by 3 bases and J by 6 bases, and 8 bases separated the two germline ends. This CDR3 spans 12 amino acids. Germline loops: CDR1 MDHEN, CDR2 SYDVKM. The CDR3 DNA reads TGTGCCAGCAGTTTCCCCGATCCTGAAGCTTTCTTT. It yields the protein CASSFPDPEAFF. Full variable domain (outside the CDR3, taken from reference TRBV28 and TRBJ1-1): DVKVTQSSRYLVKRTGEKVFLECVQDMDHENMFWYRQDPGLGLRLIYFSYDVKMKEKGDIPEGYSVSREKKERFSLILESASTNQTSMYLCASSFPDPEAFFGQGTRLTVV.

This chain joins TRBV28 and TRBJ1-1; D unclear. The CDR3 has 12 residues. From germline, CDR1 is MDHEN and CDR2 SYDVKM. Trimming stripped 2 bases from V and 6 bases from J, with 7 bases between. The CDR3, as DNA: TGTGCCAGCAGTTTAAGTGTCGCTGAAGCTTTCTTT. This gives the protein CASSLSVAEAFF.

The rearrangement uses TRBV18 and TRBJ2-7; 7 bases match TRBD1. The germline V gene encodes CDR1 KGHSH and CDR2 LQKENI. J was trimmed by 6 bases and V by 6 bases; bases with no gene match: 11. The CDR3 spans 14 residues. The chain's CDR3 is CASSPGQRQGEQYF. CDR3 DNA sequence: TGTGCCAGCTCGCCGGGACAGCGCCAGGGCGAGCAGTACTTC.

V is TRBV2 and J is TRBJ2-1, with D possibly being TRBD1 (5 bases). V shed 6 bases and J shed 4 bases, with 19 bases lying between them. The germline V gene has CDR1 SNHLY and CDR2 FYNNEI. The CDR3 is 16 residues long. As DNA, the CDR3 is TGTGCCAGCAGACCTGGACAAAGCGAAGGGTACAATGAGCAGTTCTTC. Encoded protein: CASRPGQSEGYNEQFF.

This sequence joins TRBV29-1 and TRBJ1-2; 7 bases are a match to TRBD1. V lost 4 bases to trimming and J lost 8 bases; unmatched junction nucleotides: 10. CDR1 is SQVTM, CDR2 ANQGSEA, per germline. The length of the CDR3 is 13 residues. Here the CDR3 reads CSVAWTGPKGYTF. The CDR3 DNA reads TGCAGCGTTGCCTGGACAGGCCCTAAGGGCTACACCTTC.

This clonotype was detected only a few times. The gene calls are TRBV7-2 and TRBJ2-3; no reliable D call. The CDR3 runs to 13 residues. Per the germline V gene, CDR1 is SGHTA and CDR2 is FQGNSA. The V gene lost 7 bases and the J gene lost 0 bases, with 8 bases spanning the gap. CDR3 bases: TGTGCCAGCAATCCCGTTAGCACAGATACGCAGTATTTT. Protein sequence: CASNPVSTDTQYF.

The V call is TRBV20-1, the J call TRBJ2-3; 8 bases fit TRBD2. This CDR3 has 12 amino acids. The germline V gene encodes CDR1 DFQATT and CDR2 SNEGSKA (reference sequence). The V segment lost 6 bases and the J segment 4 bases; nucleotides outside the gene matches: 3. The CDR3 bases are TGCAGTGCCACGGGGGGGTCAGATACGCAGTATTTT. Residues: CSATGGSDTQYF.